The 9 T cell receptor beta chains reported below all come from one sample, sequenced in a study of blood T cell repertoires in COVID-19. Sequenced by immunoSEQ multiplex PCR; TCRdb stores in-frame clones only, minus some. The table shows some 22,000 clones, with 65% to 90% occurring only once. Material: peripheral blood. Source of these receptors: a man aged 70-80 years with acute or convalescent COVID-19.

This chain connects TRBV5-5 to TRBJ2-7; D might be TRBD1 (6 bases). The CDR3 covers 15 residues. Germline CDR1 and CDR2: SGHKS and YYEKEE (reference sequence). The V and J ends lost 4 bases and 2 bases respectively, with 16 bases between them. The CDR3 sequence is CASSASWGRTYEQYF. In DNA form, the CDR3 reads TGTGCCAGCAGCGCGTCATGGGGGCGCACCTACGAGCAGTACTTC. Using reference TRBV5-5 and TRBJ2-7 for the parts outside the CDR3, the full variable domain is DAGVTQSPTHLIKTRGQQVTLRCSPISGHKSVSWYQQVLGQGPQFIFQYYEKEERGRGNFPDRFSARQFPNYSSELNVNALLLGDSALYLCASSASWGRTYEQYFGPGTRLTVT.

The chain employs TRBV5-1 and TRBJ1-2; D may be TRBD1 (6 bases). The CDR3 has 14 residues. The germline V and J ends were trimmed by 0 bases and 3 bases, with 9 bases remaining between them. Germline V lookup: CDR1 SGHRS, CDR2 YFSETQ. CDR3 protein: CASSLVRQDYGYTF. The CDR3 DNA sequence: TGCGCCAGCAGCTTGGTCAGACAGGACTATGGCTACACCTTC.

V gene TRBV5-4 combines with J gene TRBJ1-1; maybe TRBD1 (6 bases). The CDR3 is made up of 15 amino acids. The V end lost 4 bases, the J end lost 1 base, and 14 bases lay between the germline ends. From germline, CDR1 is SGHNT and CDR2 YYREEE (reference sequence). CDR3 nucleotides: TGTGCCAGCAGCAAGGGGGGGGCCGGGAACACTGAAGCTTTCTTT. It is translated as CASSKGGAGNTEAFF.

The chain employs TRBV30 and TRBJ1-5; no clear D gene. Deletions cut 4 bases from V and 4 bases from J, with 8 bases between. This CDR3 is built from 12 residues. The V gene's germline CDR1 is GTSNPN and CDR2 SVGIG (reference sequence). CDR3 sequence (DNA): TGTGCCTGGAAGGAGCTAAATCAGCCCCAGCATTTT. Protein product: CAWKELNQPQHF.

The V call is TRBV5-1, the J call TRBJ2-7; 7 nucleotides agree with TRBD1. Germline CDR1 and CDR2: SGHRS and YFSETQ. V dropped 4 bases and J dropped 4; count of bases not matched to a gene: 11. This CDR3 is built from 15 residues. The CDR3 coding sequence is TGCGCCAGCAGCGCGAGACAGGGCGAGGGGTACGAGCAGTACTTC. Its translation: CASSARQGEGYEQYF.

This chain uses TRBV7-3 with TRBJ2-4, with 11 bases that match TRBD1. Trimming at V came to 5 bases and at J to 7 bases, leaving 10 bases not matched to a gene. Germline V CDR1 and CDR2: SGHTA, FQGTGA. The length of the CDR3 is 16 residues. The DNA of the CDR3 is TGTGCCAGCAGCGCCTGGACAGGGGGCGCCGGGAACATTCAGTACTTC. This translates into CASSAWTGGAGNIQYF.

The chain recombines TRBV3-1 (or the pseudogene TRBV3-2) with TRBJ1-2, with no clear D. Trimming removed 3 bases at V and 2 bases at J, with 4 bases between. CDR3 length equals 12 residues. Germline CDR1 LGHDT, CDR2 YNNKEL (reference sequence). CDR3 sequence reads: CASSQGNYGYTF. CDR3 bases: TGTGCCAGCAGCCAGGGCAACTATGGCTACACCTTC.

The rearrangement uses TRBV7-2 and TRBJ1-2; possible D gene TRBD1, 6 bases. The germline gives CDR1 SGHTA, CDR2 FQGNSA. The CDR3 spans 14 residues. V was pared by 3 bases and J by 8 bases, with 16 bases between. As DNA, the CDR3 is TGTGCCAGCAGCTTCATTGGGGCAGGGGACGGCTACACCTTC. Translating it yields CASSFIGAGDGYTF. Together with reference TRBV7-2 and TRBJ1-2, the CDR3 gives the full variable domain: GAGVSQSPSNKVTEKGKDVELRCDPISGHTALYWYRQSLGQGLEFLIYFQGNSAPDKSGLPSDRFSAERTGGSVSTLTIQRTQQEDSAVYLCASSFIGAGDGYTFGSGTRLTVV.

This CDR3 reads CASSQAWGEGLQETQYF. The DNA of the CDR3 is TGCGCCAGCAGCCAGGCCTGGGGGGAGGGCCTCCAAGAGACCCAGTACTTC. V is TRBV4-3 and J is TRBJ2-5, with 7 bases matching TRBD2. CDR1 and CDR2 (germline): LGHNA, YSLEER. This CDR3 region has 17 residues. The junction had 11 bases not matched to a gene; V was cut back by 3 bases and J by 1 base.